Below, one TCR beta chain is given with its context. Germline CDR1 is SGHVS and CDR2 is FQNEAQ. The CDR3 length is 17 residues. V shed 1 base and J shed 0 bases, with 16 bases lying between them. This record belongs to a study of OX40 agonist ivuxolimab in advanced cancers. Profiling relied on immunoSEQ multiplex PCR, and the TCRdb table lists in-frame clones only, not all of them. The sample lists 45,000 to 55,000 clones, 90% to 95% occurring once. The chain employs TRBV7-8 and TRBJ2-7, with D perhaps TRBD2 (6 bases). This clonotype was sampled from an adult with an advanced solid tumor such as melanoma, head and neck, liver or kidney cancer. Specimen: CD4+ or CD8+ T cells sorted from blood, collected in a trial of the OX40 agonist ivuxolimab. The CDR3 bases are TGTGCCAGCAGCTTAGTCCCCCTCGCGGGAAGCTCCTACGAGCAGTACTTC. Protein sequence: CASSLVPLAGSSYEQYF.